These 25 T cell receptor beta chains were all obtained from the same sample, sequenced in a study of monozygotic twins with inflammatory bowel disease. TCRdb reanalyzed the 5' RACE reads, giving one entry per CDR3 protein sequence and no DNA. The sample's table shows approximately 150,000 distinct CDR3 sequences. Specimen: blood. Every receptor here comes from a human donor with ulcerative colitis or Crohn's disease, or a healthy co-twin of an affected twin (not recorded which).

V is TRBV11-2 and J is TRBJ2-1; TCRdb names TRBD2, which stays unverified in the absence of DNA. The CDR3 runs to 14 residues. Per the germline V gene, CDR1 is SGHAT and CDR2 is FQNNGV. The CDR3 protein is CASSKSGGSNEQFF.

The V gene is TRBV7-7, the J gene TRBJ1-5; TCRdb outputs TRBD1, but without DNA this stays unchecked. This CDR3 spans 17 amino acids. Germline assignment: CDR1 SSHAT and CDR2 FNYEAQ (reference sequence). The CDR3 region is CASSFGAPRTPDQPQHF. The entire variable domain, with the rest obtained from reference TRBV7-7 and TRBJ1-5, is as follows: GAGVSQSPRYKVTKRGQDVTLRCDPISSHATLYWYQQALGQGPEFLTYFNYEAQPDKSGLPSDRFSAERPEGSISTLTIQRTEQRDSAMYRCASSFGAPRTPDQPQHFGDGTRLSIL.

J is TRBJ1-4 and V is TRBV20-1; TCRdb proposes TRBD1, but this gene call is untestable without DNA. The CDR3 covers 12 residues. The germline CDR1 and CDR2 sequences are DFQATT and SNEGSKA (reference sequence). The CDR3 region is CSATGGGEKLFF.

V and J are TRBV3-1 and TRBJ2-1; the D gene TCRdb calls, TRBD1, cannot be checked with no DNA. The CDR3 is 15 residues long. The germline CDR1 and CDR2 sequences are LGHDT and YNNKEL (reference sequence). The CDR3 region is CASSQEVGGLREQFF.

Here the CDR3 reads CASSLQGGLESSYEQYF. The rearrangement uses TRBV7-2 and TRBJ2-7; the TRBD1 assignment by TCRdb is unverifiable without DNA. Germline V gives CDR1 SGHTA, CDR2 FQGNSA. The CDR3 contains 17 residues.

V usage is TRBV6-5 and J usage is TRBJ1-2. Germline V gene data show CDR1 as MNHEY and CDR2 as SVGAGI. The CDR3 consists of 12 residues. The CDR3 spells CASSYSGVGYTF.

V usage is TRBV28 and J usage is TRBJ2-2; the D gene TCRdb calls, TRBD2, cannot be checked with no DNA. The germline V gene has CDR1 MDHEN and CDR2 SYDVKM. This CDR3 is 13 amino acids long. CDR3 residues: CATKGPPGGELFF. The whole variable domain, remainder taken from reference TRBV28 and TRBJ2-2, is DVKVTQSSRYLVKRTGEKVFLECVQDMDHENMFWYRQDPGLGLRLIYFSYDVKMKEKGDIPEGYSVSREKKERFSLILESASTNQTSMYLCATKGPPGGELFFGEGSRLTVL.

The chain joins TRBV5-6 to TRBJ2-5; the D gene TCRdb calls, TRBD2, cannot be checked with no DNA. Germline V gene lookup returns CDR1 SGHDT and CDR2 YYEEEE. The CDR3 length is 14 residues. CDR3 loop: CASKGSGYQETQYF.

The rearrangement joins TRBV28 to TRBJ2-1. This CDR3 has 14 residues. CDR1 and CDR2 (germline): MDHEN, SYDVKM. CDR3 region: CASTFGSDHNEQFF. Using reference TRBV28 and TRBJ2-1 for the parts outside the CDR3, the full variable domain is DVKVTQSSRYLVKRTGEKVFLECVQDMDHENMFWYRQDPGLGLRLIYFSYDVKMKEKGDIPEGYSVSREKKERFSLILESASTNQTSMYLCASTFGSDHNEQFFGPGTRLTVL.

The CDR3 loop is CASSLNSGLASNTGELFF. The chain is built from TRBV7-3 and TRBJ2-2; the D gene TCRdb calls, TRBD2, cannot be checked with no DNA. The CDR3 is 18 residues long. From germline, CDR1 is SGHTA and CDR2 FQGTGA.

The chain carries TRBV2 and TRBJ2-7. This CDR3 has 14 amino acids. Germline V CDR1 and CDR2: SNHLY, FYNNEI. The CDR3 sequence is CASSDLGRTYEQYF.

The chain uses TRBV7-2 and TRBJ1-4. Per the germline V gene, CDR1 is SGHTA and CDR2 is FQGNSA. This CDR3 spans 13 amino acids. The CDR3 protein is CASSPQPNEKLFF.

This chain links TRBV5-1 with TRBJ2-5. From germline, CDR1 is SGHRS and CDR2 YFSETQ. This CDR3 contains 15 residues. The chain's CDR3 is CASSLSLAGQETQYF.

The chain links TRBV7-2 to TRBJ1-2; TCRdb designates TRBD1, a call that cannot be tested without DNA. CDR1 is SGHTA, CDR2 FQGNSA, per germline. The CDR3 extends over 15 amino acids. This chain's CDR3 is CASSPGTGVTVGYTF.

This chain links TRBV25-1 with TRBJ2-7; TCRdb outputs TRBD2, but without DNA this stays unchecked. This CDR3 is built from 16 residues. Germline CDR1 reads MGHDK; CDR2 reads SYGVNS. The CDR3 spells CASSDSATSAGYEQYF.

The CDR3 here is CASSRTGVDGYTF. The J gene is TRBJ1-2, the V gene TRBV6-2 or TRBV6-3; lacking DNA, the TRBD1 call made by TCRdb goes unchecked. From germline, CDR1 is MNHEY and CDR2 SVGEGT. This CDR3 has 13 amino acids.

The chain joins TRBV7-6 to TRBJ2-3; the TCRdb D gene call, TRBD2, has no DNA to confirm it. The CDR3 length is 16 residues. Germline V gene sequence: CDR1 SGHVS, CDR2 FNYEAQ. The CDR3 sequence is CASSPGTSGSGDTQYF. Filled out from reference TRBV7-6 and TRBJ2-3, the complete variable domain reads GAGVSQSPRYKVTKRGQDVALRCDPISGHVSLYWYRQALGQGPEFLTYFNYEAQQDKSGLPNDRFSAERPEGSISTLTIQRTEQRDSAMYRCASSPGTSGSGDTQYFGPGTRLTVL.

This chain joins TRBV29-1 and TRBJ1-3; no DNA is available, so the TRBD1 call from TCRdb remains unchecked. The CDR3 sequence is 13 residues long. The V gene's germline CDR1 is SQVTM and CDR2 ANQGSEA. CDR3 amino acids: CSVLRGAGNTIYF.

The V and J genes are TRBV6-5 and TRBJ1-6. Germline V gene lookup returns CDR1 MNHEY and CDR2 SVGAGI. This CDR3 contains 13 residues. The CDR3 loop is CASSYSGNSPLHF.

The chain carries TRBV6-1 and TRBJ2-3; TCRdb picks TRBD2, but there is no DNA to check that call. Germline V gene lookup returns CDR1 MNHNS and CDR2 SASEGT. CDR3 length equals 17 residues. The CDR3 here is CASSDLGLALIADTQYF.

The chain couples TRBV5-1 to TRBJ2-7. Germline assignment: CDR1 SGHRS and CDR2 YFSETQ. The CDR3 contains 14 residues. This CDR3 reads CASSLGQSSYEQYF.

This chain links TRBV7-8 with TRBJ2-5; TCRdb gives TRBD1 as the D gene, but with no DNA this cannot be confirmed. This CDR3 contains 13 residues. Per germline, CDR1 SGHVS and CDR2 FQNEAQ. CDR3 loop: CASTRGQQETQYF.

The rearrangement joins TRBV7-9 to TRBJ1-1. The CDR3 has 13 residues. Germline V gene lookup returns CDR1 SEHNR and CDR2 FQNEAQ (reference sequence). The CDR3 sequence is CASSYTGRAEAFF.

This rearrangement joins TRBV12-3 or TRBV12-4 to TRBJ1-5. The CDR3 loop spans 15 amino acids. CDR3 in amino acids: CASSLARTTNQPQHF.

The chain recombines TRBV5-1 with TRBJ1-1; the D gene TCRdb calls, TRBD1, cannot be checked with no DNA. The CDR3 consists of 14 residues. Germline V gene sequence: CDR1 SGHRS, CDR2 YFSETQ. CDR3 residues: CASSSRTANTEAFF.